This entry lists 13 T cell receptor beta chains sequenced from one sample in a study of molecular identifiers for immune sequencing clone quantification. MiXCR, applied by TCRdb to the PCR reads, yields one record per CDR3 protein. Of 70,000 to 95,000 distinct CDR3 sequences in the sample, around 20% were seen once. The source material was naive CD8+ T cells from blood, with Jurkat cell RNA spiked in. Described subset: FACS-sorted CD8+CD4-CCR7+CD45RA+ naive T cells. These receptors all stem from a human donor in good health. Some libraries in this study had Jurkat cell RNA spiked in.

This clonotype was observed many times. The CDR3 reads CASSQDSGQGPTGELFF. The DNA of the CDR3 is TGTGCCAGCAGCCAAGATTCGGGACAGGGCCCGACCGGGGAGCTGTTTTTT. The chain combines TRBV4-2 with TRBJ2-2; 9 bases map to TRBD1. CDR3 size: 17 residues. V lost 0 bases to trimming and J lost 5 bases; unmatched junction nucleotides: 7. The germline V gene has CDR1 LGHNA and CDR2 YNFKEQ.

The rearrangement links TRBV7-6 to TRBJ2-1; 7 bases match TRBD2. Germline V gene sequence: CDR1 SGHVS, CDR2 FNYEAQ. Trimming took 1 base from V and 4 from J; bases not matched to a gene: 4. The CDR3 is 15 amino acids. The CDR3 loop is CASSLGPGGYNEQFF. CDR3 DNA: TGTGCCAGCAGCTTAGGTCCGGGAGGTTACAATGAGCAGTTCTTC.

Of note for this clonotype: This could be a read error, since a much larger clone is one nucleotide away. This chain links TRBV7-9 with TRBJ2-1, with TRBD2 matching over 14 bases. Trimming removed 8 bases from V and 2 bases from J; junction bases left unmatched: 8. The CDR3 runs to 17 residues. Germline V gives CDR1 SEHNR, CDR2 FQNEAQ (reference sequence). CDR3 sequence (DNA): TGTGCCAGCCCCGGACTAGCGGGGGGCGTCCCCTACAATGAGCAGTTCTTC. Translating it yields CASPGLAGGVPYNEQFF.

The CDR3 loop is CASSYTPGGNYNEQFF. CDR3 in DNA: TGTGCCAGCAGTTACACCCCAGGCGGAAATTACAATGAGCAGTTCTTC. The J gene is TRBJ2-1, the V gene TRBV6-5; D is undetermined. The length of the CDR3 is 16 residues. The V end was cut by 2 bases, the J end by 4 bases, with 15 bases between. Germline V lookup: CDR1 MNHEY, CDR2 SVGAGI.

Many counts were recorded for this clonotype. The CDR3 DNA is TGTGCCAGCAGCATAACAGGAATTGGCTACACCTTC. Its protein is CASSITGIGYTF. The V gene is TRBV7-6, the J gene TRBJ1-2; weak D call: TRBD1 (5 bases). Trimming removed 5 bases at V and 7 bases at J, with 11 bases between. Germline loops: CDR1 SGHVS, CDR2 FNYEAQ. The CDR3 totals 12 residues. Together with reference TRBV7-6 and TRBJ1-2, the CDR3 gives the full variable domain: GAGVSQSPRYKVTKRGQDVALRCDPISGHVSLYWYRQALGQGPEFLTYFNYEAQQDKSGLPNDRFSAERPEGSISTLTIQRTEQRDSAMYRCASSITGIGYTFGSGTRLTVV.

A few counts support this clonotype. The chain combines TRBV20-1 with TRBJ2-1; a weak D match, TRBD2 (6 bases). With 6 bases removed from V and 8 bases from J, the gap between germline ends came to 20 bases. The length of the CDR3 is 14 residues. Germline-derived CDR1 and CDR2 are DFQATT and SNEGSKA (reference sequence). The CDR3 coding sequence is TGCAGTGCCTCCCCGACTAGATTCGCCGATGAGCAGTTCTTC. This encodes CSASPTRFADEQFF.

This clonotype was detected many times. The genes are TRBV30 and TRBJ2-7; 10 nucleotides agree with TRBD2. CDR3 length: 13 residues. Germline lookup yields CDR1 GTSNPN and CDR2 SVGIG (reference sequence). The V gene end was trimmed by 4 bases and the J gene end by 5 bases; junction bases not matched to a gene: 5. CDR3 nucleotides: TGTGCCTGGAAAGCGGGGGGGCCCCACGAGCAGTACTTC. It specifies CAWKAGGPHEQYF.

This clonotype was counted at least ten times. V is TRBV7-9 and J is TRBJ2-7; D unclear. In germline, CDR1 is SEHNR, CDR2 FQNEAQ (reference sequence). The CDR3 has 15 residues. V was clipped by 2 bases and J by 5 bases, with 16 bases between them. CDR3 nucleotide sequence: TGTGCCAGCAGCTTATCGGGTCCTCCTCTGCACGAGCAGTACTTC. Protein: CASSLSGPPLHEQYF.

This clonotype was detected many times. V is TRBV12-3 or TRBV12-4 and J is TRBJ2-7; D not certain. The V and J ends lost 3 bases and 6 bases respectively, with 9 bases between them. The length of the CDR3 is 12 residues. The CDR3 DNA reads TGTGCCAGCAGTTTCGCCCCGTCCGAGCAGTACTTC. It codes for CASSFAPSEQYF.

At least ten counts were recorded for this clonotype. This chain joins TRBV10-2 and TRBJ2-3; no clear D. CDR1 and CDR2 (germline): WSHSY, SAAADI. The CDR3 runs to 13 residues. V was cut by 4 bases and J by 2 bases, with 7 bases left in between. In nucleotides, the CDR3 is TGCGCCAGCAGTGCTAGGGTCACAGATACGCAGTATTTT. This encodes CASSARVTDTQYF.

This clonotype has ten or more counts. This chain joins TRBV27 and TRBJ1-5, with D tentatively TRBD1 (5 bases). V was clipped by 3 bases and J by 3 bases, with 9 bases between them. The CDR3 spans 14 residues. Germline values: CDR1 MNHEY, CDR2 SMNVEV (reference sequence). The CDR3 DNA reads TGTGCCAGCAGTTTGGCAGGGCCCAATCAGCCCCAGCATTTT. It codes for CASSLAGPNQPQHF.

For this clonotype: Since a much larger clone is just one base distant, this may be a read error. The gene calls are TRBV7-9 and TRBJ2-7, with 7 positions matching TRBD1. Germline CDR1 and CDR2: SEHNR and FQNEAQ (reference sequence). The CDR3 covers 14 residues. The CDR3 nucleotides read TGTGCCGGCAGCAAACAGGGGATCATGTACGAGCAGTACTTC. It translates to CAGSKQGIMYEQYF.

At least ten counts were recorded for this clonotype. The rearrangement uses TRBV20-1 and TRBJ2-7; unclear D gene. Germline lookup yields CDR1 DFQATT and CDR2 SNEGSKA (reference sequence). Trimming left V 2 bases short and J 0 bases short, with 8 bases between. The CDR3 runs 13 residues. The CDR3 DNA reads TGCAGTGCTAGACCCGAGAGCTCCTACGAGCAGTACTTC. Amino acid sequence: CSARPESSYEQYF.